These 3 T cell receptor beta chains came from one sample sequenced in a study of healthy donors' naive CD4 and CD8 T cells (dated by TCRdb to about 2015). Instrument on record: 454 GS FLX Titanium. A previously published linear amplification protocol was used to build the TCR libraries, starting from roughly 480 ng of total RNA. TCRdb took the public reads, trimmed them with fastp at Q25, ran MiXCR for clone calling and kept in-frame beta chains. Rows with a matching CDR3 protein are joined into one entry that keeps the most common DNA and genes. This sample gives roughly 200,000 distinct CDR3 sequences in total; 74% of them show up just once. The ten biggest clones cover less than 2.5% of the sample. The sequenced material came from naive CD4+ and CD8+ T cells sorted from blood, pooled from several donors. Explained via the paper, the cell subset or site label denotes: FACS-sorted naive CD4+ (CD45RO-CD45RA+) and naive CD8+ (CD45RA+CD27bright) T cells. The origin of the receptors is a pool of human donors in good health; the sample pools cells from several healthy donors.

This chain joins TRBV27 and TRBJ1-2; weak D call: TRBD1 (5 bases). CDR3 length: 12 amino acids. Between the trimmed V and J ends, which lost 6 bases and 4 bases, there was a span of 9 bases. Germline lookup yields CDR1 MNHEY and CDR2 SMNVEV (reference sequence). This chain's CDR3 is CASRDRFYGYTF. DNA for the CDR3: TGTGCCAGCAGAGACAGATTCTATGGCTACACCTTC.

Concerning this clonotype itself: At one end, the junction sequence differs from germline, possibly due to a read error. The chain joins TRBV19 to TRBJ2-7; tentatively, D is TRBD2 (5 bases). Germline assignment: CDR1 LNHDA and CDR2 SQIVND (reference sequence). The CDR3 is 15 residues long. CDR3 nucleotide sequence: TGTGCCGGTAGTACCAACCGGGATAGCTCCTACGAGCAGTACTTC. This translates into CAGSTNRDSSYEQYF.

This clonotype showed up just a few times. V gene TRBV29-1 combines with J gene TRBJ1-2, with 7 nucleotides matching TRBD1. Germline V gene data show CDR1 as SQVTM and CDR2 as ANQGSEA. The V and J ends lost 6 bases and 4 bases, in that order; junction bases with no gene match: 11. CDR3 size: 14 residues. The CDR3 protein is CSVKLGQLFYGYTF. CDR3 in DNA: TGCAGCGTAAAATTGGGACAGCTTTTCTATGGCTACACCTTC. The variable domain in full, with the rest retrieved from reference TRBV29-1 and TRBJ1-2, is SAVISQKPSRDICQRGTSLTIQCQVDSQVTMMFWYRQQPGQSLTLIATANQGSEATYESGFVIDKFPISRPNLTFSTLTVSNMSPEDSSIYLCSVKLGQLFYGYTFGSGTRLTVV.